Each of the 31 T cell receptor beta chains below was sequenced from the same sample in a study of post-analysis software for immune sequencing data. Whole-study findings and limits: About 5 TRBV segments appeared more often in patients than in controls, and TRBV5-6, TRBV5-1 and TRBV20-1 were among these.

cDNA libraries for TCR beta contained unique molecular identifiers. MiXCR, run by TCRdb on the PCR reads, gives a single entry per CDR3 protein. The table records 450,000 or so distinct CDR3 sequences, around 40% of them present only once. No antigens are known for them. Sequencing was carried out using blood. The receptor source for this set is a girl aged 10 to 17 with multiple sclerosis.

This clonotype was found once. Here the CDR3 DNA reads TGCGCCAGCAGCCCATTCAGGGGCCAAGAGACCCAGTACTTC. Its translation is CASSPFRGQETQYF. The V and J genes are TRBV5-1 and TRBJ2-5, with a tentative D call TRBD1 (6 bases). This CDR3 has 14 residues. Per germline, CDR1 SGHRS and CDR2 YFSETQ. The V end was cut by 4 bases, the J end by 1 base, with 11 bases between.

This rearrangement joins TRBV20-1 to TRBJ1-5; weak D call: TRBD1 (5 bases). Looked up from germline, CDR1 is DFQATT and CDR2 is SNEGSKA (reference sequence). Trimming shortened V by 6 bases and J by 5 bases, and 14 bases separated the two germline ends. The CDR3 totals 13 residues. The CDR3 nucleotides read TGCAGTGCAAGGGACTTGAGGGATCAGCCCCAGCATTTT. Translated: CSARDLRDQPQHF.

The chain recombines TRBV20-1 with TRBJ1-5; 9 nucleotides line up with TRBD1. Looked up from germline, CDR1 is DFQATT and CDR2 is SNEGSKA (reference sequence). This CDR3 has 14 amino acids. The V gene end was trimmed by 5 bases and the J gene end by 3 bases; junction bases not matched to a gene: 5. CDR3: CSAPRQGDNQPQHF. DNA for the CDR3: TGCAGTGCTCCGAGACAGGGGGACAATCAGCCCCAGCATTTT.

The CDR3 loop is CSANVLAGTTDTQYF. DNA of the CDR3: TGCAGTGCTAACGTACTAGCGGGAACCACAGATACGCAGTATTTT. The chain has TRBV20-1 and TRBJ2-3; 10 positions match TRBD2. This CDR3 region has 15 residues. Germline V gene data show CDR1 as DFQATT and CDR2 as SNEGSKA (reference sequence). Trimming at V came to 4 bases and at J to 2 bases, leaving 6 bases not matched to a gene.

The table lists this clonotype with a few counts. The chain employs TRBV28 and TRBJ2-7, with D possibly called TRBD1 or TRBD2 (5 bases each). The germline V and J ends were trimmed by 10 bases and 1 base, with 11 bases remaining between them. The CDR3 runs to 12 residues. Germline CDR1 and CDR2: MDHEN and SYDVKM. The CDR3 loop is CAIGTLSYEQYF. The CDR3 bases are TGTGCCATCGGGACGTTATCCTACGAGCAGTACTTC. Combining the CDR3 with reference TRBV28 and TRBJ2-7 gives the whole variable domain DVKVTQSSRYLVKRTGEKVFLECVQDMDHENMFWYRQDPGLGLRLIYFSYDVKMKEKGDIPEGYSVSREKKERFSLILESASTNQTSMYLCAIGTLSYEQYFGPGTRLTVT.

The chain's CDR3 is CASGPSGMTDTQYF. In DNA, the CDR3 is TGTGCCAGCGGACCTAGCGGAATGACAGATACGCAGTATTTT. This chain joins TRBV7-8 and TRBJ2-3, with 7 nucleotides matching TRBD2. The length of the CDR3 is 14 residues. Trimming took 8 bases from V and 3 from J; bases not matched to a gene: 8. Germline V lookup: CDR1 SGHVS, CDR2 FQNEAQ.

The chain couples TRBV20-1 to TRBJ2-7; tentatively, D is TRBD1 or TRBD2 (5 bases each). Germline V gene lookup returns CDR1 DFQATT and CDR2 SNEGSKA (reference sequence). V lost 0 bases, J lost 5 bases, and 20 bases lay in between. This CDR3 has 16 residues. CDR3: CSARDVIGGLVHEQYF. DNA of the CDR3: TGCAGTGCTAGAGATGTGATTGGGGGTCTGGTCCACGAGCAGTACTTC.

For this clonotype: An end of the junction does not agree with germline; a read error may underlie this. This chain joins TRBV5-1 and TRBJ1-2; 8 nucleotides line up with TRBD1. This CDR3 is built from 14 residues. Germline V gene lookup returns CDR1 SGHRS and CDR2 YFSETQ. CDR3 sequence: CASSPGQGGYGYTF. Written as DNA, the CDR3 is TGTGCCAGCTCACCAGGACAGGGAGGCTATGGCTACACCTTC.

The V gene is TRBV7-8, the J gene TRBJ2-6; D gene unclear. V was shortened by 3 bases and J by 0 bases, with 9 bases between the two germline ends. The CDR3 loop spans 16 amino acids. The germline CDR1 and CDR2 sequences are SGHVS and FQNEAQ. CDR3 sequence reads: CASSFALSSGANVLTF. In DNA, the CDR3 is TGTGCCAGCAGCTTTGCCCTAAGCTCTGGGGCCAACGTCCTGACTTTC.

The chain couples TRBV4-1 to TRBJ2-4, with 10 bases that match TRBD2. TRBJ2-5 explains the end of the DNA better; the J call may be wrong. The germline V gene has CDR1 MGHRA and CDR2 YSYEKL. The CDR3 contains 16 residues. For the CDR3, the DNA is TGCGCCAGCAGCCAAACATCTAGCGGGAGCTTCGAGACCCAGTACTTC. Residues: CASSQTSSGSFETQYF.

This rearrangement joins TRBV10-3 to TRBJ2-5; 10 bases agree with TRBD1. V lost 10 bases and J lost 11; bases outside the gene matches: 16. The CDR3 has 14 residues. Germline V gives CDR1 ENHRY, CDR2 SYGVKD. The CDR3 here is CASCGQGVMNEQYF. The CDR3 DNA sequence: TGTGCCAGTTGCGGACAGGGGGTTATGAATGAGCAGTACTTC.

The J gene is TRBJ2-1, the V gene TRBV2, with 10 bases fitting TRBD2. J lost 10 bases, V lost 7 bases, and 13 bases had no gene match. The CDR3 spans 15 residues. Germline CDR1 SNHLY, CDR2 FYNNEI. CDR3 residues: CASKGAGELAGEQFF. The CDR3 DNA reads as TGTGCCAGCAAGGGCGCGGGGGAACTAGCGGGAGAGCAGTTCTTC. Complete variable domain (other parts from reference TRBV2 and TRBJ2-1): EPEVTQTPSHQVTQMGQEVILRCVPISNHLYFYWYRQILGQKVEFLVSFYNNEISEKSEIFDDQFSVERPDGSNFTLKIRSTKLEDSAMYFCASKGAGELAGEQFFGPGTRLTVL.

The rearrangement uses TRBV12-3 or TRBV12-4 and TRBJ2-3; D not certain. This CDR3 comprises 13 residues. Trimming stripped 5 bases from V and 2 bases from J, with 8 bases between. The CDR3 bases are TGTGCCAGCAGTAGTCCTCTCACAGATACGCAGTATTTT. It translates to CASSSPLTDTQYF.

CDR3 sequence (DNA): TGTGCCAGCAGCCCCCGCGGCAGCTTTAATGAAAAACTGTTTTTT. This gives the protein CASSPRGSFNEKLFF. The chain couples TRBV7-8 to TRBJ1-4, with D unclear. Germline lookup yields CDR1 SGHVS and CDR2 FQNEAQ. V lost 5 bases and J lost 4, with 14 bases in between. CDR3 length equals 15 residues.

The rearrangement uses TRBV28 and TRBJ2-4; perhaps TRBD1 as D (6 bases). The CDR3 is made up of 16 amino acids. Trimming pared 2 bases from V and 0 bases from J, leaving 11 bases between. Germline V lookup: CDR1 MDHEN, CDR2 SYDVKM. The DNA of the CDR3 is TGTGCCAGCAGTTTAGGACAGCTTCTAGCCAAAAACATTCAGTACTTC. Translated: CASSLGQLLAKNIQYF.

Comments on this clonotype: Sequence at one end of the junction differs from germline and may be a read error. V and J are TRBV2 and TRBJ2-6; D uncertain. Per the germline V gene, CDR1 is SNHLY and CDR2 is FYNNEI. The CDR3 is made up of 15 amino acids. DNA for the CDR3: TGTGCTAGCAGTGTTGCCGACTCTGGGGCCAACGTCCTGACTTTC. Its translation: CASSVADSGANVLTF. The variable domain in full, with the rest retrieved from reference TRBV2 and TRBJ2-6, is EPEVTQTPSHQVTQMGQEVILRCVPISNHLYFYWYRQILGQKVEFLVSFYNNEISEKSEIFDDQFSVERPDGSNFTLKIRSTKLEDSAMYFCASSVADSGANVLTFGAGSRLTVL.

This clonotype appeared a few times. This chain joins TRBV20-1 and TRBJ2-3; unclear D gene. V gave up 3 bases and J gave up 1 base, with 11 bases separating them. This CDR3 comprises 14 residues. Germline V gene lookup returns CDR1 DFQATT and CDR2 SNEGSKA (reference sequence). The chain's CDR3 is CSARTTRGTDTQYF. The CDR3 DNA is TGCAGTGCTAGGACGACAAGGGGCACAGATACGCAGTATTTT.

This clonotype appeared a few times. V and J are TRBV29-1 and TRBJ2-3; 9 nucleotides align to TRBD1. The CDR3 runs to 17 residues. Germline V gene lookup returns CDR1 SQVTM and CDR2 ANQGSEA. Trimming removed 5 bases from V and 6 bases from J; junction bases left unmatched: 18. In DNA, the CDR3 is TGCAGCGTTTCGCGCCTCTTGGGGACAGGGTTATCGGATACGCAGTATTTT. It yields the protein CSVSRLLGTGLSDTQYF.

This clonotype has just a few counts. The chain employs TRBV4-3 and TRBJ1-5, with 8 bases that match TRBD1. The V gene end was trimmed by 0 bases and the J gene end by 6 bases; junction bases not matched to a gene: 10. Per the germline V gene, CDR1 is LGHNA and CDR2 is YSLEER. The CDR3 is 17 amino acids. CDR3 bases: TGCGCCAGCAGCCAAGACGTTGGACAGGGATTGGGTCAGCCCCAGCATTTT. Translated: CASSQDVGQGLGQPQHF.

The CDR3 spells CASLLGVGAQNNEQFF. As DNA, the CDR3 is TGCGCCAGCTTGTTGGGTGTAGGGGCGCAGAACAATGAGCAGTTCTTC. This sequence joins TRBV5-1 and TRBJ2-1; the D gene is possibly TRBD1 (5 bases). Per the germline V gene, CDR1 is SGHRS and CDR2 is YFSETQ. The CDR3 spans 16 residues. V lost 7 bases to trimming and J lost 5 bases, with 22 bases between them.

The rearrangement joins TRBV20-1 to TRBJ2-1, with D unresolved. Germline V CDR1 and CDR2: DFQATT, SNEGSKA (reference sequence). Between the trimmed V and J ends, which lost 8 bases and 5 bases, there was a span of 1 base. The CDR3 spans 8 residues. CDR3 sequence: CSNNEQFF. The CDR3 nucleotides read TGCAGTAACAATGAGCAGTTCTTC.

Only a few counts were recorded for this clonotype. The J gene is TRBJ2-3, the V gene TRBV27; D is perhaps TRBD1 or TRBD2 (5 bases each). The CDR3 runs to 14 residues. The V end was cut by 8 bases, the J end by 0 bases, with 12 bases between. Germline-derived CDR1 and CDR2 are MNHEY and SMNVEV (reference sequence). The CDR3 nucleotides are TGTGCCAGCCGAGAGAGGGGAAGCACAGATACGCAGTATTTT. It translates to CASRERGSTDTQYF.

This clonotype was picked up a small number of times. J is TRBJ1-5 and V is TRBV6-6, with a tentative D call TRBD1 (5 bases). The germline V gene encodes CDR1 MNHNY and CDR2 SVGAGI (reference sequence). V dropped 7 bases and J dropped 1 base, with 17 bases sitting between them. The CDR3 loop spans 16 amino acids. The CDR3 sequence: CASNLRTGGSNQPQHF. CDR3 coding DNA: TGTGCCAGCAATCTCCGAACGGGGGGAAGCAATCAGCCCCAGCATTTT.

This CDR3 reads CASSLGGLAGGSDTQYF. The CDR3 region has the DNA TGTGCCAGCAGCTTAGGGGGACTAGCGGGAGGATCAGATACGCAGTATTTT. This chain links TRBV11-2 with TRBJ2-3; 15 bases are a match to TRBD2. Germline V gene lookup returns CDR1 SGHAT and CDR2 FQNNGV. Germline trimming cut 1 base from V and 4 bases from J; bases unmatched to any gene: 3. The CDR3 has 17 amino acids. The entire variable domain, with the rest obtained from reference TRBV11-2 and TRBJ2-3, is as follows: EAGVAQSPRYKIIEKRQSVAFWCNPISGHATLYWYQQILGQGPKLLIQFQNNGVVDDSQLPKDRFSAERLKGVDSTLKIQPAKLEDSAVYLCASSLGGLAGGSDTQYFGPGTRLTVL.

This chain uses TRBV7-9 with TRBJ1-2, with a possible D match to TRBD1 (5 bases). The CDR3 extends over 14 amino acids. The ends were cut back, 1 base at V and 3 bases at J, with 9 bases in the middle. Germline CDR1 SEHNR, CDR2 FQNEAQ (reference sequence). This CDR3 is CASSLVRDDYGYTF. In DNA form, the CDR3 reads TGTGCCAGCAGCTTAGTTCGGGACGACTATGGCTACACCTTC.

Concerning this clonotype: One end of the junction fails to match germline, which may point to a read error. The J gene is TRBJ2-4, the V gene TRBV4-1, with 12 bases lining up with TRBD2. This CDR3 has 18 residues. Germline CDR1 MGHRA, CDR2 YSYEKL. Written as DNA, the CDR3 is TGCGCCAGCAGCCAAGGACTAGCGGGGGAGCTAGCCAAAAACATTCAGTGCTTC. Translated, it gives CASSQGLAGELAKNIQCF.

This clonotype appeared a few times. The chain has TRBV5-4 and TRBJ2-1; D is possibly TRBD1 or TRBD2 (6 bases each). The CDR3 extends over 14 amino acids. Germline assignment: CDR1 SGHNT and CDR2 YYREEE (reference sequence). V lost 0 bases, J lost 7 bases, and 11 bases lay in between. Written as DNA, the CDR3 is TGTGCCAGCAGCTTGGCCCCGGGGGCGAATGAGCAGTTCTTC. It yields the protein CASSLAPGANEQFF.

The chain uses TRBV15 and TRBJ2-5, with 11 bases fitting TRBD2. V shed 4 bases and J 4 bases; nucleotides not matched to a gene: 8. The CDR3 runs 16 residues. Germline CDR1 reads LNHNV; CDR2 reads YYDKDF (reference sequence). The CDR3 protein is CATSKGSGRASETQYF. CDR3 in DNA: TGTGCCACCAGCAAGGGTAGCGGGAGGGCTTCAGAGACCCAGTACTTC.

This chain's CDR3 is CSARDRPAGGQYNEQFF. CDR3 sequence (DNA): TGCAGTGCTAGAGATCGCCCAGCGGGAGGGCAATACAATGAGCAGTTCTTC. The chain links TRBV20-1 to TRBJ2-1; 10 bases align to TRBD2. This CDR3 is built from 17 residues. V gave up 0 bases and J gave up 4 bases; unmatched junction bases: 9. Germline V gene lookup returns CDR1 DFQATT and CDR2 SNEGSKA (reference sequence).

Only a few counts were recorded for this clonotype. The chain links TRBV13 to TRBJ1-5, with a weak D call TRBD1 (5 bases). From germline, CDR1 is PRHDT and CDR2 FYEKMQ (reference sequence). Trimming removed 0 bases at V and 6 bases at J, with 6 bases between. CDR3 length: 13 amino acids. CDR3 coding DNA: TGTGCCAGCAGCTTAGGAGGGGTTCAGCCCCAGCATTTT. Translating gives CASSLGGVQPQHF.

This chain joins TRBV14 and TRBJ2-5; no definite D call. The CDR3 has 13 amino acids. Germline CDR1 is SGHDN and CDR2 is FVKESK. The germline V and J ends were trimmed by 4 bases and 2 bases, with 8 bases remaining between them. CDR3 sequence: CASSPRRQETQYF. CDR3 coding DNA: TGTGCCAGCAGCCCGAGGCGGCAAGAGACCCAGTACTTC.